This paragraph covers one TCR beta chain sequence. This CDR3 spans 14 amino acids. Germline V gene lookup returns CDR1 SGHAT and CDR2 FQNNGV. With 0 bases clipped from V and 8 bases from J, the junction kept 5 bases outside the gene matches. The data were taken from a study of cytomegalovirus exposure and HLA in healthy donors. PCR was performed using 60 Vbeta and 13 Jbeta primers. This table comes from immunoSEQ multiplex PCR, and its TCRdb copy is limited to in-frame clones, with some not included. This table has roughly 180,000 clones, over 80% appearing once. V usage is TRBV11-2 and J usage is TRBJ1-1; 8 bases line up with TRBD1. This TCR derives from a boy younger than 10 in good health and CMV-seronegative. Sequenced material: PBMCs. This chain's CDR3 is CASSLDGQGGEAFF. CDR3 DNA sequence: TGTGCCAGCAGCTTAGATGGACAGGGTGGCGAAGCTTTCTTT.